These 19 T cell receptor beta chains came from one sample sequenced in a study of blood T cells in healthy people across ages. A sample-barcoded 5' primer and a J-beta primer mix were used in a second PCR of about 7 to 12 cycles. MiXCR, applied by TCRdb to the 5' RACE reads, yields one record per CDR3 protein. This sample has 1.6 million or so distinct CDR3 sequences; about 31% occur once, and the top ten carry roughly 10%. The specimen was blood. These receptors all come from a woman in her twenties or thirties in good health.

The chain uses TRBV12-3 or TRBV12-4 and TRBJ1-4, with TRBD1 identical over 7 bases. V trimming: 7 bases; J trimming: 2 bases; junction bases outside the gene matches: 7. This CDR3 has 15 amino acids. This chain's CDR3 is CASMENRGTNEKLFF. CDR3 nucleotide sequence: TGTGCCAGCATGGAGAACAGGGGTACTAATGAAAAACTGTTTTTT.

The chain combines TRBV5-1 with TRBJ2-5, with 12 bases aligning to TRBD2. This CDR3 comprises 16 residues. CDR1 and CDR2 from the germline V gene are SGHRS and YFSETQ. V was pared by 1 base and J by 2 bases, with 3 bases of the junction left unmatched. In DNA form, the CDR3 reads TGCGCCAGCAGCTTGTACGGGACTAGCGGGCAAGAGACCCAGTACTTC. Translating gives CASSLYGTSGQETQYF.

This chain links TRBV2 with TRBJ1-2; the match to TRBD1 covers 7 bases. J gave up 5 bases and V 6 bases, and 12 bases lay outside the gene matches. This CDR3 has 15 amino acids. Germline lookup yields CDR1 SNHLY and CDR2 FYNNEI. CDR3 amino acids: CASRLSQPGGYGYTF. The CDR3 DNA is TGTGCCAGCAGATTAAGCCAACCAGGGGGTTATGGCTACACCTTC.

This clonotype has only a few counts. The gene calls are TRBV5-1 and TRBJ2-1; D ambiguous. V shed 4 bases and J shed 4 bases, with 15 bases lying between them. The CDR3 covers 15 residues. Germline CDR1 reads SGHRS; CDR2 reads YFSETQ. The CDR3 nucleotides read TGCGCCAGCAGCCTCCACCGCGGAACTTACAATGAGCAGTTCTTC. It codes for CASSLHRGTYNEQFF.

V usage is TRBV7-9 and J usage is TRBJ1-2; no definite D call. Trimming removed 5 bases from V and 3 bases from J, with 16 bases in between. This CDR3 is built from 15 residues. Germline CDR1 SEHNR, CDR2 FQNEAQ (reference sequence). This CDR3 is CASSKDTGYDYGYTF. In nucleotides, the CDR3 is TGTGCCAGCAGCAAAGACACCGGGTATGACTATGGCTACACCTTC.

The chain recombines TRBV7-2 with TRBJ2-7; TRBD2 matches at 11 bases. The CDR3 runs to 14 residues. Germline trimming cut 5 bases from V and 7 bases from J; bases unmatched to any gene: 7. Per the germline V gene, CDR1 is SGHTA and CDR2 is FQGNSA. The CDR3: CASSAGLAAREQYF. The CDR3 DNA reads TGTGCCAGCAGCGCGGGACTAGCGGCCCGGGAGCAGTACTTC.

Regarding this clonotype: Lacking the conserved final phenylalanine or tryptophan, this CDR3 likely reflects a read error. V and J are TRBV5-1 and TRBJ2-1, with 9 bases identical to TRBD2. The CDR3 runs to 15 residues. Germline V gene lookup returns CDR1 SGHRS and CDR2 YFSETQ. This chain's CDR3 is CASCLALAGTNEQFL. The CDR3 region has the DNA TGCGCCAGCTGCTTGGCTCTAGCGGGGACCAATGAGCAGTTCTTA.

The sample holds a few counts of this clonotype. The genes are TRBV5-1 and TRBJ2-1; 9 nucleotides align to TRBD1. The V segment lost 9 bases and the J segment 2 bases; nucleotides outside the gene matches: 9. The CDR3 contains 15 residues. Germline V gene lookup returns CDR1 SGHRS and CDR2 YFSETQ. The CDR3 loop is CATQAGTGPYNEQFF. CDR3 bases: TGCGCCACCCAGGCCGGGACAGGGCCCTACAATGAGCAGTTCTTC.

The CDR3: CASSPLIGAGTFYGYTF. In DNA, the CDR3 is TGTGCCAGCAGTCCGCTTATAGGGGCCGGGACCTTCTATGGCTACACCTTC. The chain employs TRBV27 and TRBJ1-2; D possibly corresponds to TRBD1 (5 bases). The length of the CDR3 is 17 residues. Trimming cost V 5 bases and J 4 bases, with 23 bases left between them. CDR1 is MNHEY and CDR2 is SMNVEV in the germline V gene (reference sequence).

In nucleotides, the CDR3 is TGTGCCAGCAGTGGCCAGACAGGGGGCCGGAGTGAGCAGTTCTTC. Its translation: CASSGQTGGRSEQFF. The chain has TRBV2 and TRBJ2-1, with 10 bases matching TRBD1. CDR3 length equals 15 residues. J gave up 9 bases and V 4 bases, and 9 bases lay outside the gene matches. The germline gives CDR1 SNHLY, CDR2 FYNNEI.

This clonotype came up a few times. A read error may account for a junction end that differs from germline. The chain links TRBV5-6 to TRBJ2-7, with D possibly matching TRBD1 (6 bases). This CDR3 region has 16 residues. From germline, CDR1 is SGHDT and CDR2 YYEEEE. CDR3 in amino acids: CASSKDSGAVSNEQYF. CDR3 nucleotides: TGTGCCAGCAGCAAGGACAGTGGTGCGGTCTCCAACGAGCAGTACTTC.

Here the CDR3 reads CASSLGQGEMRTYNSPLHF. The CDR3 bases are TGTGCCAGCAGTTTAGGGCAGGGAGAAATGAGGACCTATAATTCACCCCTCCACTTT. The V and J genes are TRBV28 and TRBJ1-6; maybe TRBD1 (5 bases). This CDR3 comprises 19 residues. V shed 2 bases and J shed 2 bases, with 19 bases lying between them. In germline, CDR1 is MDHEN, CDR2 SYDVKM.

The table lists this clonotype with a count of one. Given the absence of the conserved phenylalanine or tryptophan at the CDR3 end, a read error is likely. The rearrangement joins TRBV5-1 to TRBJ2-1; 13 bases align to TRBD2. The CDR3 extends over 14 amino acids. Germline CDR1 is SGHRS and CDR2 is YFSETQ. Trimming removed 6 bases from V and 8 bases from J; junction bases left unmatched: 5. The CDR3 sequence: CASTRTSGSHEQFC. The DNA for the CDR3 is TGCGCCAGCACCCGGACTAGCGGGAGTCATGAGCAGTTCTGC.

In its sample, this clonotype was seen a few times. This sequence joins TRBV28 and TRBJ1-3; a possible D gene is TRBD1 (6 bases). Trimming took off 5 bases at V and 0 bases at J, with 14 bases between the two ends. CDR1 MDHEN and CDR2 SYDVKM come from the germline V gene. The CDR3 is 16 amino acids. This CDR3 reads CASSPPTGFSGNTIYF. The CDR3 nucleotides read TGTGCCAGCAGTCCCCCTACAGGGTTCTCTGGAAACACCATATATTTT.

This chain links TRBV9 with TRBJ2-7, with D unresolved. The CDR3 extends over 15 amino acids. Germline V gene lookup returns CDR1 SGDLS and CDR2 YYNGEE. Trimming pared 2 bases from V and 1 base from J, leaving 13 bases between. The CDR3 region has the DNA TGTGCCAGCAGCGTGGATGAAGGGAAATCCTACGAGCAGTACTTC. Protein product: CASSVDEGKSYEQYF.

This sequence joins TRBV6-1 and TRBJ1-3, with D unresolved. Trimming cost V 4 bases and J 0 bases, with 13 bases left between them. The CDR3 has 16 residues. Per the germline V gene, CDR1 is MNHNS and CDR2 is SASEGT. The CDR3 bases are TGTGCCAGCAGTGTGGTCCCACAATTCTCTGGAAACACCATATATTTT. Translation: CASSVVPQFSGNTIYF.

In its sample, this clonotype was seen a few times. It may be a read error: a sequence one base away is much more abundant. The rearrangement joins TRBV29-1 to TRBJ2-7; TRBD2 matches 8 bases. Losses at the gene ends were 8 bases for V and 5 bases for J; bases not matched to a gene: 8. Germline V lookup: CDR1 SQVTM, CDR2 ANQGSEA. The CDR3 spans 12 residues. The CDR3 loop is CSMGTRSDEQYF. The CDR3 DNA sequence: TGCAGCATGGGGACTAGGAGTGACGAGCAGTACTTC.

This sequence joins TRBV7-9 and TRBJ1-6, with TRBD1 identical over 7 bases. The V segment lost 4 bases and the J segment 9 bases; nucleotides outside the gene matches: 6. Looked up from germline, CDR1 is SEHNR and CDR2 is FQNEAQ (reference sequence). This CDR3 contains 14 residues. This chain's CDR3 is CASSSTGAGSPLHF. The CDR3 DNA is TGTGCCAGCAGCTCCACAGGGGCCGGTTCACCCCTCCACTTT.

This clonotype was found a few times. The chain couples TRBV5-1 to TRBJ2-3; 10 bases are shared with TRBD2. The CDR3 totals 18 residues. The germline V gene encodes CDR1 SGHRS and CDR2 YFSETQ. Trimming took 4 bases from V and 0 from J; bases not matched to a gene: 11. CDR3 sequence (DNA): TGCGCCAGCAGCAAGTTACTAGCGGGAATGTCTAGCACAGATACGCAGTATTTT. Translating gives CASSKLLAGMSSTDTQYF.